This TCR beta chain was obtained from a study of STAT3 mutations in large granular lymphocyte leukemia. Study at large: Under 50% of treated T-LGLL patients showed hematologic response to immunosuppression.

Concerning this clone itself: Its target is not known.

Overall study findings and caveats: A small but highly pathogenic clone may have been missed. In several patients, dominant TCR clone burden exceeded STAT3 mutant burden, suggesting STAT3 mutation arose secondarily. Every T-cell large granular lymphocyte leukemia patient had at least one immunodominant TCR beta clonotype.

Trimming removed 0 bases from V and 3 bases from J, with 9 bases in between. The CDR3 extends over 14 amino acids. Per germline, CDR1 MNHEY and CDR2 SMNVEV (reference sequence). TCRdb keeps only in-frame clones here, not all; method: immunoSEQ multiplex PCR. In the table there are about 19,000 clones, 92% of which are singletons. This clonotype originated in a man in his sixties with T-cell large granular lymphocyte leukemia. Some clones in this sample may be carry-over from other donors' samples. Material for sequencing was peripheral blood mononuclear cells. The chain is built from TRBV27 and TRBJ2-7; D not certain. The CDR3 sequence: CASSLSSGRYEQYF. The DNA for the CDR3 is TGTGCCAGCAGTTTATCGTCAGGACGCTACGAGCAGTACTTC.